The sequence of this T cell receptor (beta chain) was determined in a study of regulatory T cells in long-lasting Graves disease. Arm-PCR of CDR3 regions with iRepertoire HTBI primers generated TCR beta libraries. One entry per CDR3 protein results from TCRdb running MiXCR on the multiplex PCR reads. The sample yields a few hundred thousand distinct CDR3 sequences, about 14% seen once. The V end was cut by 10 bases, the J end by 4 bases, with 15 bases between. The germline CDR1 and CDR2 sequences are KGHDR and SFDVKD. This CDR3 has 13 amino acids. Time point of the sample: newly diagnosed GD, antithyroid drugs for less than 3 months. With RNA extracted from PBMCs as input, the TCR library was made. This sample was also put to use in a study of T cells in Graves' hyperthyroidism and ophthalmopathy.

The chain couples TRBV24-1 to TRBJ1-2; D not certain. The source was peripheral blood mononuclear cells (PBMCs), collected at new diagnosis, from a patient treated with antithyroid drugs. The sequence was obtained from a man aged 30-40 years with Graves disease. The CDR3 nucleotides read TGTGCCACGGGCCCGGCGGAGGGCTATGGCTACACCTTC. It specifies CATGPAEGYGYTF.